This is a list of T cell receptor beta chains from one sample in a study of shared clonotypes between healthy human individuals. Here immunoSEQ multiplex PCR was the method, and the copy in TCRdb shows in-frame clones only, minus some. The data show roughly 2.5 million clones, over 85% seen once. Sequenced material: naive CD4+ T cells sorted from blood. These receptors were taken from a man between 18 and 35 years old in good health. The CDR3 runs from the conserved cysteine through the conserved F or W. A D gene is named only where the DNA matches it firmly.

d_gene,j_gene,v_gene,CDR3aa
.,TRBJ2-5,TRBV21-1,CAPLLGGASSVFAQYF
TRBD2,TRBJ2-7,TRBV5-1,CASSVSGVAYEQYF
.,TRBJ2-7,TRBV6-6,CASSGPYEQYF
.,TRBJ2-7,TRBV19,CASSRSSQGGYEQYF
TRBD2,TRBJ2-1,TRBV10-3,CAITRTSGSSYNEQFF
TRBD2,TRBJ2-2,TRBV5-8,CASSHGLVLITGELFF
.,TRBJ2-3,TRBV27,CASSITLDRTITDTQYF
.,TRBJ2-3,TRBV6-5,CASSLRGAFLDTQYF
TRBD2,TRBJ2-7,TRBV28,CASSPTSGREHYEQYF
.,TRBJ1-2,TRBV11-2,CASSQSHYGYTF
.,TRBJ2-2,TRBV10-3,CATGEVTAGELFF
.,TRBJ1-5,TRBV6-4,CASSDEENSNQPQHF
.,TRBJ1-2,TRBV30,CAWSLTYGYTF
.,TRBJ1-2,TRBV27,CASRATDSNYGYTF
.,TRBJ2-5,TRBV5-4,CASSFLSREETQYF
.,TRBJ1-1,TRBV7-9,CASSPPQQIHGEAFF
.,TRBJ1-5,TRBV10-3,CAISGTTEPQHF
.,TRBJ1-5,TRBV2,CASREATVEQPQHF
.,TRBJ2-2,TRBV9,CASSPLANGELFF
.,TRBJ2-7,TRBV29-1,CSVRGMSGNEQYF
.,TRBJ2-7,TRBV6-5,CASSYRDFGEQYF
.,TRBJ1-5,TRBV6-1,CASPYGTYQPQHF
TRBD2,TRBJ2-5,TRBV9,CASSVENRTSGRAQETQYF
.,TRBJ2-1,TRBV7-8,CASSSDRRYNEQFF
TRBD1,TRBJ1-1,TRBV10-2,CASGRTGNTEAFF
.,TRBJ2-3,TRBV4-2,CASSQVSGSSADTQYF
.,TRBJ1-3,TRBV30,CAWRPYGGNTIYF